Listed below are T cell receptor beta chains from one sample, sequenced in a study of T-cell reconstitution after alpha-beta-depleted transplantation in children. TCRdb analysed the PCR reads with MiXCR anew, one entry per CDR3 protein. The sample records about 270,000 distinct CDR3 sequences, 9.5% to 10% being singletons. The material was PBMCs from the stem cell graft donor, obtained from the stem cell graft. These receptors were obtained from a human donor who donated a stem cell graft to a child with SCID. Each CDR3 is given with its conserved first and last residue. D genes are given only for firm matches. For some rows the clone size is stated as once, few or many, or as a class when expanded; others skip it.

CDR3 protein	CDR3 DNA	V gene	D gene	J gene	clone size
CASRGTSGGNEQFF	TGTGCCAGCAGGGGGACTAGCGGGGGGAATGAGCAGTTCTTC	TRBV12-3/TRBV12-4	TRBD2	TRBJ2-1	-
CASSQERGRGYTF	TGTGCCAGCAGCCAAGAAAGGGGGCGGGGCTACACCTTC	TRBV3-1	TRBD1	TRBJ1-2	few
CSVIQGARTEAFF	TGCAGCGTTATACAGGGGGCCCGCACTGAAGCTTTCTTT	TRBV29-1	TRBD1	TRBJ1-1	few
CASSRGQGGPYEQYF	TGTGCCAGCAGCAGGGGACAGGGGGGTCCCTACGAGCAGTACTTC	TRBV7-2	TRBD1	TRBJ2-7	-
CSAETGGPNEQYF	TGCAGTGCCGAGACAGGGGGCCCCAACGAGCAGTACTTC	TRBV20-1	TRBD1	TRBJ2-7	once
CASSLGGQGANIQYF	TGTGCCAGCAGCTTAGGGGGGCAGGGGGCGAACATTCAGTACTTC	TRBV7-2	TRBD1	TRBJ2-4	many
CASSAGVLNEKLFF	TGTGCCAGCAGTGCAGGGGTTCTGAATGAAAAACTGTTTTTT	TRBV6-1	-	TRBJ1-4	few
CASSLNFSRPYNEQFF	TGTGCCAGCAGCTTAAATTTTAGCAGACCCTACAATGAGCAGTTCTTC	TRBV7-9	-	TRBJ2-1	-
CASSLDSVVAFF	TGTGCCAGCAGTTTAGACAGTGTGGTAGCTTTCTTT	TRBV12-3/TRBV12-4	-	TRBJ1-1	many
CASSVGAGGTQYF	TGTGCCAGCAGCGTAGGTGCGGGCGGCACCCAGTACTTC	TRBV9	-	TRBJ2-5	-
CASSQETTRTDTQYF	TGTGCCAGCAGCCAAGAGACTACCCGCACAGATACGCAGTATTTT	TRBV7-3	-	TRBJ2-3	-
CASSLGGGGSYEQYF	TGTGCCAGCAGCTTAGGCGGGGGGGGCTCCTACGAGCAGTACTTC	TRBV7-9	TRBD2	TRBJ2-7	-
CASSDHSSGDTQYF	TGTGCCAGCAGTGACCACTCTTCAGGGGATACGCAGTATTTT	TRBV6-1	-	TRBJ2-3	few
CASSLGSRTDTQYF	TGTGCCAGCAGCTTGGGGAGCCGCACAGATACGCAGTATTTT	TRBV5-6	-	TRBJ2-3	-
CASSETGAPTDTQYF	TGCGCCAGCAGTGAGACGGGCGCGCCCACAGATACGCAGTATTTT	TRBV10-1	-	TRBJ2-3	-
CASSLDGTNYNEQFF	TGCGCCAGCAGCTTGGACGGGACTAACTACAATGAGCAGTTCTTC	TRBV5-1	TRBD2	TRBJ2-1	-
CASSVTEGTYEQYF	TGTGCCAGCAGCGTAACGGAGGGGACCTACGAGCAGTACTTC	TRBV9	-	TRBJ2-7	-
CASSLGQGISGYTF	TGTGCCAGCAGTTTGGGACAGGGGATTTCTGGCTACACCTTC	TRBV12-3/TRBV12-4	TRBD1	TRBJ1-2	few
CCARDGVGGGNQPQHF	TGCTGTGCTAGAGATGGGGTGGGGGGTGGCAATCAGCCCCAGCATTTT	TRBV20-1	-	TRBJ1-5	-
CASSYSTENQPQHF	TGTGCCAGCAGTTACTCCACAGAGAATCAGCCCCAGCATTTT	TRBV6-2/TRBV6-3	-	TRBJ1-5	few
CASSLKAGDSTDTQYF	TGTGCCAGCAGTTTAAAAGCGGGGGATTCCACAGATACGCAGTATTTT	TRBV12-3/TRBV12-4	TRBD2	TRBJ2-3	-
CASSGQVTNEKLFF	TGTGCCAGCTCGGGACAAGTTACTAATGAAAAACTGTTTTTT	TRBV18	-	TRBJ1-4	-
CATSDERTGEAFF	TGTGCCACCAGTGATGAGAGGACGGGGGAAGCTTTCTTT	TRBV24-1	-	TRBJ1-1	-
CSASAGTPNQPQHF	TGCAGTGCTAGCGCCGGGACCCCCAATCAGCCCCAGCATTTT	TRBV20-1	-	TRBJ1-5	few
CAISEPGGGKETQYF	TGTGCCATCAGTGAGCCTGGAGGGGGGAAGGAGACCCAGTACTTC	TRBV10-3	-	TRBJ2-5	few
CASSVGSSETQYF	TGTGCCAGCAGCGTAGGCTCTTCGGAGACCCAGTACTTC	TRBV9	-	TRBJ2-5	many
CASSLIRGSGNTIYF	TGTGCCAGCAGCTTAATCAGGGGTTCTGGAAACACCATATATTTT	TRBV7-9	-	TRBJ1-3	-
CASSQSGDPYNEQFF	TGCGCCAGCAGCCAATCAGGGGATCCCTACAATGAGCAGTTCTTC	TRBV5-1	-	TRBJ2-1	many
CSASDVGTSTDTQYF	TGCAGTGCTAGCGATGTGGGGACTAGCACAGATACGCAGTATTTT	TRBV20-1	-	TRBJ2-3	many
CASNSIQDTQYF	TGTGCCAGCAACTCGATCCAAGATACGCAGTATTTT	TRBV5-5	-	TRBJ2-3	-
CASSSPGQGSGYGYTF	TGTGCCAGCAGTTCCCCGGGACAGGGTTCGGGCTATGGCTACACCTTC	TRBV12-3/TRBV12-4	TRBD1	TRBJ1-2	-
CASSLLGEAFF	TGTGCCAGCAGTTTACTGGGAGAAGCTTTCTTT	TRBV11-2	-	TRBJ1-1	many
CASSEARSGLYEQYF	TGTGCCAGCAGTGAAGCGCGCTCGGGGCTCTACGAGCAGTACTTC	TRBV2	-	TRBJ2-7	-
CASGDRAGYGYTF	TGTGCCAGCGGAGACAGGGCCGGCTATGGCTACACCTTC	TRBV27	TRBD1	TRBJ1-2	few
CAINPGPNTDTQYF	TGTGCCATCAACCCGGGACCTAACACAGATACGCAGTATTTT	TRBV10-3	-	TRBJ2-3	many
CASSGRDVYEQYF	TGTGCCAGCAGCGGAAGGGACGTTTACGAGCAGTACTTC	TRBV7-2	-	TRBJ2-7	-
CASSLRGAWETQYF	TGTGCCAGCAGTTTACGGGGGGCCTGGGAGACCCAGTACTTC	TRBV28	-	TRBJ2-5	few
CASSTAGTGGGYGYTF	TGTGCCAGCAGCACTGCCGGGACAGGGGGGGGCTATGGCTACACCTTC	TRBV27	TRBD1	TRBJ1-2	-
CSAPATGTDTQYF	TGCAGTGCTCCCGCTACGGGAACAGATACGCAGTATTTT	TRBV20-1	-	TRBJ2-3	few
CASSLYRESYQETQYF	TGCGCCAGCAGCTTGTACAGGGAGTCTTACCAAGAGACCCAGTACTTC	TRBV5-1	-	TRBJ2-5	few
CASSPLDGQGTYNEQFF	TGTGCCAGCTCACCACTCGACGGGCAGGGCACCTACAATGAGCAGTTCTTC	TRBV18	-	TRBJ2-1	-
CAVRGNSNTEAFF	TGTGCCGTACGTGGGAACTCGAACACTGAAGCTTTCTTT	TRBV12-3/TRBV12-4	-	TRBJ1-1	-
CASRPRDENTEAFF	TGTGCCAGCAGACCCAGGGATGAGAACACTGAAGCTTTCTTT	TRBV7-9	-	TRBJ1-1	few
CASSPPGQTNEQFF	TGCGCCAGTTCCCCACCCGGGCAGACCAATGAGCAGTTCTTC	TRBV5-1	-	TRBJ2-1	few
CASSLGPLQPQHF	TGTGCCAGCAGCTTAGGTCCTCTCCAGCCCCAGCATTTT	TRBV13	-	TRBJ1-5	-
CASSFSGQPHYGYTF	TGTGCCAGCAGTTTCTCGGGACAGCCACATTATGGCTACACCTTC	TRBV27	TRBD1	TRBJ1-2	few
CASSEATGSSDEQYF	TGTGCCAGCAGTGAAGCAACAGGGAGTTCGGACGAGCAGTACTTC	TRBV6-1	-	TRBJ2-7	many
CASSLQGNQPQHF	TGTGCCAGCAGTTTACAGGGCAATCAGCCCCAGCATTTT	TRBV5-1	-	TRBJ1-5	many
CSARFSRGNEQYF	TGCAGTGCTAGATTTAGCAGAGGGAACGAGCAGTACTTC	TRBV20-1	-	TRBJ2-7	-
CASSLGSDYGYTF	TGCGCCAGCAGCCTCGGGTCGGACTATGGCTACACCTTC	TRBV5-1	-	TRBJ1-2	few
CAISESQGLGTDTQYF	TGTGCCATCAGTGAGTCCCAGGGGTTGGGCACAGATACGCAGTATTTT	TRBV10-3	-	TRBJ2-3	many
CATREDGGAYNEQFF	TGCGCCACTAGGGAGGACGGCGGCGCCTACAATGAGCAGTTCTTC	TRBV10-2	-	TRBJ2-1	many
CASSRAGPQETQYF	TGCGCCAGCAGTAGGGCAGGGCCCCAAGAGACCCAGTACTTC	TRBV10-2	-	TRBJ2-5	-
CASSLSGGGGYTF	TGTGCCAGCAGTTTAAGTGGAGGGGGTGGCTACACCTTC	TRBV12-3/TRBV12-4	-	TRBJ1-2	-
CASSSRRFAYEQYF	TGTGCCAGCAGTTCCCGCCGATTTGCCTACGAGCAGTACTTC	TRBV27	-	TRBJ2-7	-